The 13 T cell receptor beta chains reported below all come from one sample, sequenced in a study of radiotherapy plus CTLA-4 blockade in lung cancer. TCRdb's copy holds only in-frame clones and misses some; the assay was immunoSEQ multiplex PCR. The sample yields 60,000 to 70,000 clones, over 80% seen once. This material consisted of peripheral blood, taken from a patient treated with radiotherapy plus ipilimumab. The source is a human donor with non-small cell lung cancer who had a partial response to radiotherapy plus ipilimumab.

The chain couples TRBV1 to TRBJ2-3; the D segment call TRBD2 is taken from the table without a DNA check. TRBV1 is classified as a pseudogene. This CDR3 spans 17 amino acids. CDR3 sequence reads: CTSSQDLLAGESDTQYF. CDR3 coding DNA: TGCACCAGCAGCCAAGACCTTCTAGCGGGAGAATCGGATACGCAGTATTTT.

The CDR3 nucleotides are TGCGCCAGCAGTCGAAAAACCCGTCGGGGAGACTACGAGCAGTACTTC. It is translated as CASSRKTRRGDYEQYF. V usage is TRBV23-1 and J usage is TRBJ2-7; possible D gene TRBD2, 5 bases. TRBV23-1 counts as an open reading frame of uncertain function. Trimming cost V 4 bases and J 3 bases, with 19 bases left between them. This CDR3 spans 16 amino acids.

The DNA for the CDR3 is TGTGCCAGCAGTTCGGGACAGAACACCGGGGAGCTGTTTTTT. Protein: CASSSGQNTGELFF. J is TRBJ2-2 and V is TRBV28; a weak D match, TRBD1 (6 bases). Trimming cost V 4 bases and J 1 base, with 7 bases left between them. The CDR3 spans 14 residues. Germline CDR1 MDHEN, CDR2 SYDVKM.

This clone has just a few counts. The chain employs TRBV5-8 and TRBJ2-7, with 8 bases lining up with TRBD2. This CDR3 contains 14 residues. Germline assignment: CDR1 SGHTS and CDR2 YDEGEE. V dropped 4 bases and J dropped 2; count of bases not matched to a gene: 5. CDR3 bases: TGTGCCAGCAGCCCGAGCGGGAGCACCTACGAGCAGTACTTC. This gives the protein CASSPSGSTYEQYF.

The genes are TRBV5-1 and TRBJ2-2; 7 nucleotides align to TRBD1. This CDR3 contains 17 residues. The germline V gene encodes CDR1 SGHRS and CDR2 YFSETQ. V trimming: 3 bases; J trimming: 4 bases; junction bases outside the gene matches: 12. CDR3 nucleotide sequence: TGCGCCAGCAGCTCCCTAGTCGGGACAGTTGGCACCGGGGAGCTGTTTTTT. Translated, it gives CASSSLVGTVGTGELFF.

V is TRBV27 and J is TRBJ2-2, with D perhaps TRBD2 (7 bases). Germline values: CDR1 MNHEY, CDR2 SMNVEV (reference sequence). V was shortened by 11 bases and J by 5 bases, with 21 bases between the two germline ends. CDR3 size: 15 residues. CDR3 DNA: TGTGCCTCAACACGGAACAGGGAGGGTACCGGGGAGCTGTTTTTT. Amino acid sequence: CASTRNREGTGELFF.

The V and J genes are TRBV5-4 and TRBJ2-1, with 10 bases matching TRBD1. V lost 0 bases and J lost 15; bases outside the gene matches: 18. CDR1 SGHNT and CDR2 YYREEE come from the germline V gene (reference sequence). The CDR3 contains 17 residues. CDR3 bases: TGTGCCAGCAGCTTGGTCTTCGGGACAGGGGAATCCAGCCCGGGGTTCTTC. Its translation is CASSLVFGTGESSPGFF.

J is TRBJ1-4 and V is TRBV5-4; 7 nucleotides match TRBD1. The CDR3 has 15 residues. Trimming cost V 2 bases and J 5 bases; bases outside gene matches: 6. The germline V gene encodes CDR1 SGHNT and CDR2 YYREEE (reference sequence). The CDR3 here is CASSFPGQTNEKLFF. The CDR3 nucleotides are TGTGCCAGCAGCTTCCCGGGACAGACGAATGAAAAACTGTTTTTT.

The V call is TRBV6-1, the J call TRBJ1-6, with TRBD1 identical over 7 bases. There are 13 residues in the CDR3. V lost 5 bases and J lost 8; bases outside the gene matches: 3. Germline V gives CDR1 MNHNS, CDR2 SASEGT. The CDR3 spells CASSTGDDSPLHF. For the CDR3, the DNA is TGTGCCAGCAGTACAGGGGACGATTCACCCCTCCACTTT.

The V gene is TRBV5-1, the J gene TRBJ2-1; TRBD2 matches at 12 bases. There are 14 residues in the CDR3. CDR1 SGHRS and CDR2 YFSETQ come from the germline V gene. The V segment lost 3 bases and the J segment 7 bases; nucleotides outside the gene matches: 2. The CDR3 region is CASSSGTSGNEQFF. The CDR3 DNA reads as TGCGCCAGCAGCTCCGGGACTAGCGGGAATGAGCAGTTCTTC.

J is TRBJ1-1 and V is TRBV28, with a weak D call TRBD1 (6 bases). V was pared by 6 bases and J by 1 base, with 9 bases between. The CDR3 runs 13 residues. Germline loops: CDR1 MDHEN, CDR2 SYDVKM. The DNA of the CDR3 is TGTGCCAGCAGGGGACACCCGAACACTGAAGCTTTCTTT. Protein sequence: CASRGHPNTEAFF. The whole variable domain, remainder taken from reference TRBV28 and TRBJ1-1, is DVKVTQSSRYLVKRTGEKVFLECVQDMDHENMFWYRQDPGLGLRLIYFSYDVKMKEKGDIPEGYSVSREKKERFSLILESASTNQTSMYLCASRGHPNTEAFFGQGTRLTVV.

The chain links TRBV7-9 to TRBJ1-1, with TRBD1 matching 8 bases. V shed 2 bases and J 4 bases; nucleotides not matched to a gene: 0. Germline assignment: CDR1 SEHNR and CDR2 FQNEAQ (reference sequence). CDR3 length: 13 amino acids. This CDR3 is CASSLTGGTEAFF. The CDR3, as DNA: TGTGCCAGCAGCTTAACAGGGGGCACTGAAGCTTTCTTT.

In DNA, the CDR3 is TGTGCCAGCAGACAGGGTAATAATGAAAAACTGTTTTTT. This encodes CASRQGNNEKLFF. This sequence joins TRBV2 and TRBJ1-4; possible D gene TRBD1, 6 bases. The ends were cut back, 6 bases at V and 4 bases at J, with 9 bases in the middle. Germline CDR1 reads SNHLY; CDR2 reads FYNNEI. The CDR3 spans 13 residues.